Detailed here is one T cell receptor beta chain. Its specificity is not known. The CDR3 is 14 residues long. V lost 4 bases to trimming and J lost 5 bases, with 14 bases between them. From germline, CDR1 is SEHNR and CDR2 FQNEAQ (reference sequence). Several immunoSEQ plates received, in even portions, the genomic DNA of each subset. Sequencing was performed with immunoSEQ multiplex PCR; in TCRdb, only in-frame clones are kept and a portion is missing. The sample records about 1.1 million clones, about 80% being singletons. The data originate from a study of shared clonotypes between healthy human individuals. Whole-study results and caveats: The authors expected sequencing depth to affect clonotype sharing among donors.

CD4+ cells yielded CD45RA+ naive and CD45RA-negative memory subsets. V gene TRBV7-9 combines with J gene TRBJ2-5; TRBD2 might be the D (6 bases). The source material was memory CD4+ T cells from PBMCs. The subset was: CD45RA-negative fraction. The clonotype originates from a young man in good health. Some clones in this sample may be carry-over from other donors' samples. The CDR3, as DNA: TGTGCCAGCAGCTCCACGACTAGGGTGGAGACCCAGTACTTC. As protein: CASSSTTRVETQYF. Together with reference TRBV7-9 and TRBJ2-5, the CDR3 gives the full variable domain: DTGVSQNPRHKITKRGQNVTFRCDPISEHNRLYWYRQTLGQGPEFLTYFQNEAQLEKSRLLSDRFSAERPKGSFSTLEIQRTEQGDSAMYLCASSSTTRVETQYFGPGTRLLVL.